This TCR beta chain originates from a study of tumor-infiltrating lymphocytes in primary liver carcinoma. TCR beta cDNA came from 400 to 500 ng total RNA, primed with a constant-region primer. Slightly modified ARM-PCR, run as three nested multiplex PCR rounds, produced the TCR beta libraries. It was with TRBV1-TRBV30 forward primers and a C-beta reverse primer that the first two PCR rounds were run, at roughly 11 cycles each. Each CDR3 protein gets one entry after TCRdb re-called the multiplex PCR reads with MiXCR. The table has about 54,000 distinct CDR3 sequences, 70% to 85% seen once. Without any cell sorting, roughly 17-31 mg of bulk tissue yielded co-extracted RNA and DNA. The germline CDR1 and CDR2 sequences are SQVTM and ANQGSEA. This CDR3 contains 14 residues.

The sample consisted of liver tumor tissue from sampling region 2. Stated subset: tumor region T2, inferior pole. The TCR comes from a man aged 35 to 55 with primary liver carcinoma and hepatitis B virus infection. The chain recombines TRBV29-1 with TRBJ2-7; 9 bases are a match to TRBD1. CDR3 in amino acids: CKIITGGSPYEQYF. The CDR3 DNA sequence: TGCAAGATTATAACAGGGGGCAGCCCCTACGAGCAGTACTTC.